This T cell receptor beta chain derives from a study of blood T cell repertoires in COVID-19. In the authors' methods: Amplifying reference gene primers gave estimates of nucleated cell counts. Produced via immunoSEQ multiplex PCR; TCRdb's table is partial and in-frame only. The D gene and trimming were derived from the DNA, and the V and J assignments and clone size from that table. This table has fewer than 450,000 clones, approximately 88% appearing once. The CDR3 sequence is 14 residues long. Germline values: CDR1 MGHDK, CDR2 SYGVNS. Trimming took 4 bases from V and 8 from J, leaving 14 bases between them. Participants, about 18 to 89 years old, spanned 25 or so US areas. Clinical history as reported by participants underpinned cohort assignment.

The chain links TRBV25-1 to TRBJ1-4; D is ambiguous. The sequencing sample was made of PBMCs or T cells enriched from blood (not recorded which). The origin of this receptor is a woman between 35 and 50 years old with acute COVID-19. The chain's CDR3 is CASSVGSGEEKLFF. Written as DNA, the CDR3 is TGTGCCAGCAGTGTTGGCTCTGGGGAGGAAAAACTGTTTTTT.